This T cell receptor beta chain was observed in a study of CD8 T cells in ankylosing spondylitis (dated by TCRdb to 2016 to 2017). Concerning the study at large: The study profiled T cell receptor beta repertoires in healthy donors and ankylosing spondylitis patients to find disease-linked TCR variants. The full study cohort comprised around 25 ankylosing spondylitis patients and approximately 100 healthy donors. Peripheral blood was sampled, and synovial fluid was also collected from ankylosing spondylitis patients.

Only a few counts were recorded for this clonotype. Its cognate antigen has yet to be identified. No quality values exist for individual bases; no much larger clone is one base distant. Broader findings and caveats from the paper: In peripheral blood, the disease-linked clones were found at relatively low frequencies and had a CD8+ phenotype. Blood from ankylosing spondylitis patients appeared to be characterized by a TCR beta motif composed of under ten highly homologous amino acid variants. Some motif variants had previously been reported in the synovial fluid and blood of reactive arthritis patients, which suggests shared mechanisms of disease initiation. The disease-linked clones were reported to be significantly enriched in matched synovial fluid samples from ankylosing spondylitis patients.

The sequencer was an Illumina HiSeq 2500. TCR beta libraries were prepared by quantitative 5'-RACE with molecular barcodes. As for the original processing: To identify disease-linked TCR variants, a new computational method was used, one built on a probabilistic model of VDJ rearrangement. TCRdb applied fastp at Q25 and MiXCR to the public reads, then kept only in-frame beta chains. CDR3 protein duplicates are merged, each entry listing the most common genes and DNA. The V and J calls were determined by TCRdb, not by the authors. Recorded for this sample are 250,000 to 300,000 distinct CDR3 sequences; 15% to 20% of them occurred a single time. The ten most abundant clones make up 7.8% of the sample. V gives up 2 bases and J gives up 7 bases, and the segment between their germline ends measures 14 bases. Sequences LNHNV (CDR1) and YYDKDF (CDR2) are obtained from the germline V gene (reference sequence). Taken from cysteine to phenylalanine, the CDR3 has 15 residues. The sequence is cut down to CDR3 DNA, 45 bases in frame from base 1.

The sequence was obtained from a male donor with ankylosing spondylitis or in good health (not recorded which). The specimen was blood, either unsorted or a sorted T cell fraction (not recorded which). The rearranged segments are TRBV15 and TRBJ2-2; the D gene is unclear. The DNA sequence reads TGTGCCACCAGCAGAAGGACCGGAGTTAACGGGGAGCTGTTTTTT. This encodes CATSRRTGVNGELFF. With the portions outside the CDR3 filled from the reference TRBV15 and TRBJ2-2 genes, the complete variable region becomes DAMVIQNPRYQVTQFGKPVTLSCSQTLNHNVMYWYQQKSSQAPKLLFHYYDKDFNNEADTPDNFQSRRPNTSFCFLDIRSPGLGDTAMYLCATSRRTGVNGELFFGEGSRLTVL.